A selection of T cell receptor beta chains follows, all from one sample in a study of cytomegalovirus exposure and HLA in healthy donors. Libraries were prepared by immunoSEQ multiplex PCR; TCRdb keeps only in-frame clonotypes and omits some of them. The table records around 400,000 clones, more than 80% of them present only once. Sequenced input: PBMCs. These receptors were collected from a woman in her late teens or twenties in good health and CMV-seronegative. Both conserved end residues are part of each CDR3. D genes are given only for firm matches. Not all rows give a size; the values are once, few, many and, for expanded clones, a class.

>TRBJ1-1|-|TRBV6-1|-
TGTGCCAGCAGTGAAAAAGGGTCTAGTAGGGGAGCTTTCTTT
CASSEKGSSRGAFF
>TRBJ1-5|-|TRBV30|-
TGTGCCTGGAGCGCCGAAGGGAGGGTGGCCCAGCATTTT
CAWSAEGRVAQHF
>TRBJ2-7|-|TRBV6-1|-
TGTGCCAGCAGTGAATCGGTCGAGCAGTACTTC
CASSESVEQYF
>TRBJ2-3|-|TRBV19|TRBD2
TGTGCCAGTAGGCCCCGGGGGGATAGCACAGATACGCAGTATTTT
CASRPRGDSTDTQYF
>TRBJ1-5|-|TRBV15|-
TGTGCCACCAGCAGAGATCCTTTACAGCCCCAGCATTTT
CATSRDPLQPQHF
>TRBJ1-5|-|TRBV19|TRBD1
TGTGCCAGTAGTATTACTGGACAGGACAATCAGCCCCAGCATTTT
CASSITGQDNQPQHF
>TRBJ2-3|-|TRBV28|-
TGTGCCAGCAAGCGCGGAGCAGATACGCAGTATTTT
CASKRGADTQYF
>TRBJ2-7|-|TRBV28|-
TGTGCCAGCAGTTTAAACTACGGCGTCGGGCAGTACTTC
CASSLNYGVGQYF
>TRBJ1-1|-|TRBV7-9|TRBD1
TGTGCCAGCAGCTCTTCGGACAGGCCGGGGACTGAAGCTTTCTTT
CASSSSDRPGTEAFF
>TRBJ1-1|-|TRBV28|-
TGTGCCAGCAGTTTAATGCGGGCTGAAGCTTTCTTT
CASSLMRAEAFF
>TRBJ1-3|few|TRBV14|TRBD1
TGTGCCAGCAGCCAGGACAGGGGGAAACTCGGAAACACCATATATTTT
CASSQDRGKLGNTIYF
>TRBJ2-1|-|TRBV30|-
TGTGCCTGGAATATCTTCCCAGGGACTTCCTCCTACAATGAGCAGTTCTTC
CAWNIFPGTSSYNEQFF
>TRBJ2-2|-|TRBV6-6|TRBD2
TGTGCCAGCAGTTACGGGAGGGCCACCGGGGAGCTGTTTTTT
CASSYGRATGELFF
>TRBJ2-3|-|TRBV11-2|TRBD2
TGTGCCAGCAGATCTAGCGGGAGTCGGGGAGATACGCAGTATTTT
CASRSSGSRGDTQYF
>TRBJ1-5|few|TRBV19|TRBD1
TGTGCCAGCCGTCGACAGGGGGCGGAGCCCCAGCATTTT
CASRRQGAEPQHF
>TRBJ2-7|-|TRBV2|TRBD2
TGTGCCAGCAGAGAGACTAGCAGGTCCTACGAGCAGTACTTC
CASRETSRSYEQYF
>TRBJ1-2|few|TRBV27|-
TGTGCCAGGTCGGCAGCGGCTAACTATGGCTACACCTTC
CARSAAANYGYTF
>TRBJ1-2|-|TRBV25-1|TRBD1
TGTGCCAGCAGTGCCTTGAGACAGGGGGCGTATGGCTACACCTTC
CASSALRQGAYGYTF
>TRBJ1-2|-|TRBV2|-
TGTGCCAGCAGTGCGAACCTAGTGGGTAACTATGGCTACACCTTC
CASSANLVGNYGYTF
>TRBJ1-2|-|TRBV5-1|TRBD1
TGCGCCAGCAGCTTGGCGGGACAGGGGGCCCTGGACTACACCTTC
CASSLAGQGALDYTF
>TRBJ2-7|-|TRBV27|-
TGTGCCAGCAGGGCTCAGGTTACCCCTTCCTACGAGCAGTACTTC
CASRAQVTPSYEQYF
>TRBJ2-5|-|TRBV5-1|TRBD1
TGCGCCAGCGAGGGAGAAGTGGGACAGGGGCTGGAGACCCAGTACTTC
CASEGEVGQGLETQYF
>TRBJ2-7|-|TRBV9|-
TGTGCCAGCAGCAAACAAGCGGCAGTGCGGGATCTCTCCTACGAGCAGTACTTC
CASSKQAAVRDLSYEQYF
>TRBJ2-3|-|TRBV15|TRBD2
TGTGCCACCAGCAGAGATGCGGGAGAGTCTTCGGGGACGCAGTATTTT
CATSRDAGESSGTQYF
>TRBJ2-5|-|TRBV25-1|-
TGTGCCAGCAGTGAAAGGTCGACGCGGGAGACCCAGTACTTC
CASSERSTRETQYF
>TRBJ2-1|-|TRBV27|-
TGTGCCAGCAGTTTGGATCGGGGGGCCAACAATGAGCAGTTCTTC
CASSLDRGANNEQFF
>TRBJ1-5|-|TRBV19|-
TGTGCCAGTAGTGTCACCGGGGATCAGCCCCAGCATTTT
CASSVTGDQPQHF
>TRBJ2-3|-|TRBV19|-
TGTGCCACCCGAGAAGGGGGGGCTGAGGGGGATACGCAGTATTTT
CATREGGAEGDTQYF
>TRBJ2-3|-|TRBV18|TRBD1
TGTGCCAGCTCACCATATAGGGGACAGGGACGTCCAGATACGCAGTATTTT
CASSPYRGQGRPDTQYF
>TRBJ2-7|-|TRBV28|TRBD2
TGTGCCAGCAGTTCTGGACTAGCGGGAGCTCTCTACGAGCAGTACTTC
CASSSGLAGALYEQYF
>TRBJ2-7|-|TRBV5-8|-
TGTGCCAGCAGCTCCGAGACAGGTAGCTCCTACGAGCAGTACTTC
CASSSETGSSYEQYF
>TRBJ2-1|many|TRBV28|-
TGTGCCAGCAGCATAGAGGAAAGCTCCTACAATGAGCAGTTCTTC
CASSIEESSYNEQFF
>TRBJ1-2|-|TRBV5-1|TRBD1
TGCGCCAGCAGCTTAGACAGGGCTTATAGCTATGGCTACACCTTC
CASSLDRAYSYGYTF
>TRBJ1-5|-|TRBV28|TRBD1
TGTGCCAGCAGTGGGGACAGGGAAATTCAGCCCCAGCATTTT
CASSGDREIQPQHF
>TRBJ2-6|few|TRBV28|TRBD1
TGTGCCAGCAGCTTAGGGGGCTCAGGGGCCAACGTCCTGACTTTC
CASSLGGSGANVLTF
>TRBJ2-5|-|TRBV28|-
TGTGCCAGCAGGTGGGGGCAGCAAGAGACCCAGTACTTC
CASRWGQQETQYF
>TRBJ2-5|-|TRBV30|-
TGTGCCTGGAGTGGTCCCCTAAGTGTTTTAGCCCAGTACTTC
CAWSGPLSVLAQYF
>TRBJ1-5|-|TRBV6-5|-
TGTGCCAGCAGTCCCCGCAGGGCGCAATGGCCCCAGCATTTT
CASSPRRAQWPQHF
>TRBJ2-3|once|TRBV18|-
TGTGCCAGCAGCGCCGGAGATACGCAGTATTTT
CASSAGDTQYF
>TRBJ2-6|-|TRBV15|TRBD1
TGTGCCACCAGCGACAGGGGGTTAGCTGGGGCCAACGTCCTGACTTTC
CATSDRGLAGANVLTF
>TRBJ2-3|-|TRBV5-4|TRBD2
TGTGCCAGCAGCTCCGGGACTAGCCGCACAGATACGCAGTATTTT
CASSSGTSRTDTQYF